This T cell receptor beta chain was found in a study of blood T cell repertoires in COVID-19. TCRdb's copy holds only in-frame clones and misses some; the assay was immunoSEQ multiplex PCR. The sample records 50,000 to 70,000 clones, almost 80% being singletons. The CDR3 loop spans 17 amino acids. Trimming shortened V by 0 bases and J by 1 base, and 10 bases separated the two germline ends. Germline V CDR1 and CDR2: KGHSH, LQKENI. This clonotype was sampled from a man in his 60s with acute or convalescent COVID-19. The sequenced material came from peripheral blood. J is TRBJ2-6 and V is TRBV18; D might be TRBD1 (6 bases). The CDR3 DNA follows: TGTGCCAGCTCACCACCGGTGGGGGCATCTGGGGCCAACGTCCTGACTTTC. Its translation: CASSPPVGASGANVLTF.